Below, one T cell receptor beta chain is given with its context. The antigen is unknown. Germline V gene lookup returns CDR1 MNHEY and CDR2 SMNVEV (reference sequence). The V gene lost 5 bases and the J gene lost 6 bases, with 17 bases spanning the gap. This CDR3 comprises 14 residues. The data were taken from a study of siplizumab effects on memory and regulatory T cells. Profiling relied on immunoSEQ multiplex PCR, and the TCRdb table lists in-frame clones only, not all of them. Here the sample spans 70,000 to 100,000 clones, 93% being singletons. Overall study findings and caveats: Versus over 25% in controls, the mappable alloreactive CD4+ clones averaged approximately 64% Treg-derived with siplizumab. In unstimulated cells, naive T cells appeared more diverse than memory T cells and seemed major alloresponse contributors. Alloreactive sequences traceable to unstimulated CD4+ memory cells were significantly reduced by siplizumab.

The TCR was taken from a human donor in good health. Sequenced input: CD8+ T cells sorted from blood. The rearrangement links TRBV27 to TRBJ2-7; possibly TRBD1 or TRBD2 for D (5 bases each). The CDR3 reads CASSPPEGRGEQYF. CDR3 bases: TGTGCCAGCAGTCCCCCAGAGGGTAGGGGCGAGCAGTACTTC.